This passage covers 20 T cell receptor beta chains from one sample sequenced in a study of cytomegalovirus exposure and HLA in healthy donors (dated by TCRdb to about 2017). Libraries were constructed by the immunoSEQ multiplex PCR assay. The clones in this table, taken by TCRdb from immuneACCESS, are in-frame only. Not every clone is retained; where verified, under half of the shortfall comes from an unresolved V gene, and the cause of the rest is unknown. The sample table records about 240,000 clones; more than 75% of these occur just once. The top ten clones comprise around 1.3% of the sample. Sequencing used PBMCs. The receptor set was obtained from a woman under 40 in good health and CMV-seropositive.

This chain uses TRBV11-3 with TRBJ2-7; weak D call: TRBD1 (6 bases). Germline values: CDR1 SGHNT, CDR2 YENEEA. With 6 bases removed from V and 4 bases from J, the gap between germline ends came to 25 bases. This CDR3 is 17 amino acids long. The CDR3 reads CASSPRFQGRTLYEQYF. The CDR3 DNA reads as TGTGCCAGCAGTCCACGGTTCCAGGGGCGCACTTTATACGAGCAGTACTTC.

The genes are TRBV9 and TRBJ2-7, with D unclear. Deletions cut 0 bases from V and 2 bases from J, with 9 bases between. Germline CDR1 SGDLS, CDR2 YYNGEE. This CDR3 contains 14 residues. CDR3 in amino acids: CASSVGVLPYEQYF. DNA for the CDR3: TGTGCCAGCAGCGTAGGCGTACTTCCCTACGAGCAGTACTTC.

The chain combines TRBV19 with TRBJ2-1; D possibly corresponds to TRBD1 (5 bases). V was shortened by 1 base and J by 8 bases, with 15 bases between the two germline ends. In germline, CDR1 is LNHDA, CDR2 SQIVND (reference sequence). The length of the CDR3 is 15 residues. The chain's CDR3 is CASSIGGGFSHEQFF. The CDR3 DNA follows: TGTGCCAGTAGTATAGGGGGCGGCTTTTCCCATGAGCAGTTCTTC.

This clone showed up just once. The CDR3 is CAWSKGTGGPTEAFF. The CDR3 DNA reads as TGTGCCTGGAGTAAGGGGACAGGGGGCCCCACTGAAGCTTTCTTT. V usage is TRBV30 and J usage is TRBJ1-1; 12 bases align to TRBD1. Germline-derived CDR1 and CDR2 are GTSNPN and SVGIG (reference sequence). V shed 2 bases, J shed 4 bases, and the junction held 5 bases outside the gene matches. There are 15 residues in the CDR3.

This clone was observed a handful of times. The chain links TRBV28 to TRBJ1-4; 9 bases are a match to TRBD1. With 6 bases clipped from V and 5 bases from J, the junction kept 4 bases outside the gene matches. Germline CDR1 and CDR2: MDHEN and SYDVKM. The CDR3 is 14 amino acids. This chain's CDR3 is CASSSGTGNEKLFF. CDR3 nucleotide sequence: TGTGCCAGCAGCTCCGGGACAGGGAATGAAAAACTGTTTTTT.

The CDR3 reads CASSIKTVGVGAFF. CDR3 in DNA: TGTGCCAGTAGTATAAAGACGGTGGGCGTTGGAGCTTTCTTT. The gene calls are TRBV19 and TRBJ1-1, with unresolved D. Looked up from germline, CDR1 is LNHDA and CDR2 is SQIVND (reference sequence). The CDR3 contains 14 residues. Trimming took off 2 bases at V and 10 bases at J, with 17 bases between the two ends.

The chain is built from TRBV6-5 and TRBJ2-7; 11 bases agree with TRBD1. Germline CDR1 is MNHEY and CDR2 is SVGAGI. This CDR3 region has 14 residues. Losses at the gene ends were 6 bases for V and 4 bases for J; bases not matched to a gene: 5. This CDR3 is CASSRTGGFYEQYF. The CDR3, as DNA: TGTGCCAGCAGCCGGACAGGGGGCTTTTACGAGCAGTACTTC.

CDR3 region: CASSLRRLAGGPNNEQFF. CDR3 bases: TGCGCCAGCAGCCTCCGCCGCCTAGCGGGAGGGCCTAACAATGAGCAGTTCTTC. The rearrangement joins TRBV4-1 to TRBJ2-1; 12 nucleotides match TRBD2. The CDR3 is 18 residues long. The V gene end was trimmed by 4 bases and the J gene end by 5 bases; junction bases not matched to a gene: 12. Germline assignment: CDR1 MGHRA and CDR2 YSYEKL.

The chain's CDR3 is CASSLEARADTQYF. CDR3 sequence (DNA): TGCGCCAGCAGCTTGGAGGCTAGAGCAGATACGCAGTATTTT. The rearrangement uses TRBV5-1 and TRBJ2-3; D is ambiguous. The length of the CDR3 is 14 residues. Germline-derived CDR1 and CDR2 are SGHRS and YFSETQ. Between the trimmed V and J ends, which lost 0 bases and 4 bases, there was a span of 9 bases.

V gene TRBV21-1 combines with J gene TRBJ2-7; the table calls TRBD2, which could not be checked here. TRBV21-1 is a recognized pseudogene. The CDR3 length is 13 residues. In DNA, the CDR3 is TGTGCCAGCAGGACTAGCGGGAGTAGGGGCGGATACTTC. It codes for CASRTSGSRGGYF.

This clone was observed at least ten times. The rearrangement links TRBV6-1 to TRBJ1-2; D is unresolved. The CDR3 loop spans 12 amino acids. Germline-derived CDR1 and CDR2 are MNHNS and SASEGT. The V and J ends lost 3 bases and 8 bases respectively, with 10 bases between them. The CDR3 spells CASSEGPFGYTF. The CDR3 bases are TGTGCCAGCAGTGAGGGCCCGTTCGGCTACACCTTC.

This clone has just one count. The rearrangement uses TRBV10-1 and TRBJ1-1, with a weak D call TRBD1 (5 bases). There are 16 residues in the CDR3. The V end lost 0 bases, the J end lost 5 bases, and 16 bases lay between the germline ends. Germline V CDR1 and CDR2: WNHNN, SYGVQD (reference sequence). The CDR3 reads CASSESTGGKYTEAFF. In nucleotides, the CDR3 is TGCGCCAGCAGTGAGTCGACCGGGGGGAAGTATACTGAAGCTTTCTTT.

The chain has TRBV29-1 and TRBJ2-7, with a possible D match to TRBD2 (6 bases). Germline loops: CDR1 SQVTM, CDR2 ANQGSEA. CDR3 length: 13 amino acids. The V and J ends lost 6 bases and 0 bases respectively, with 12 bases between them. For the CDR3, the DNA is TGCAGCGTCCTGGAGGGCCACTCCTACGAGCAGTACTTC. This encodes CSVLEGHSYEQYF.

This chain uses TRBV28 with TRBJ2-4; 8 nucleotides line up with TRBD1. CDR1 and CDR2 (germline): MDHEN, SYDVKM. The CDR3 runs 17 residues. After removal of 5 bases from V and 7 bases from J, the junction contained 16 bases not matched to a gene. This CDR3 reads CASSLLGAGGRMNIQYF. CDR3 nucleotide sequence: TGTGCCAGCAGTCTCCTCGGGGCAGGGGGCAGGATGAACATTCAGTACTTC.

This clone was detected only once. V and J are TRBV7-2 and TRBJ2-1; 12 bases align to TRBD2. CDR1 and CDR2 from the germline V gene are SGHTA and FQGNSA. This CDR3 is 17 amino acids long. The junction had 6 bases not matched to a gene; V was cut back by 0 bases and J by 6 bases. The CDR3 protein is CASSLALSSGRANEQFF. CDR3 bases: TGTGCCAGCAGCTTAGCGCTCTCTAGCGGGAGGGCCAATGAGCAGTTCTTC. The full variable domain, completed using reference TRBV7-2 and TRBJ2-1, is GAGVSQSPSNKVTEKGKDVELRCDPISGHTALYWYRQSLGQGLEFLIYFQGNSAPDKSGLPSDRFSAERTGGSVSTLTIQRTQQEDSAVYLCASSLALSSGRANEQFFGPGTRLTVL.

A few counts support this clone. The chain is built from TRBV19 and TRBJ2-7, with 7 bases aligning to TRBD1. V lost 5 bases, J lost 2 bases, and 3 bases stayed unmatched. This CDR3 comprises 13 residues. Germline-derived CDR1 and CDR2 are LNHDA and SQIVND (reference sequence). This CDR3 is CASSPQGAYEQYF. In nucleotides, the CDR3 is TGTGCCAGTAGTCCTCAGGGGGCCTACGAGCAGTACTTC. The full variable domain, its missing parts supplied by reference TRBV19 and TRBJ2-7, is DGGITQSPKYLFRKEGQNVTLSCEQNLNHDAMYWYRQDPGQGLRLIYYSQIVNDFQKGDIAEGYSVSREKKESFPLTVTSAQKNPTAFYLCASSPQGAYEQYFGPGTRLTVT.

The chain carries TRBV28 and TRBJ2-2, with 7 positions matching TRBD1. The CDR3 totals 13 residues. V dropped 5 bases and J dropped 7; count of bases not matched to a gene: 4. CDR1 and CDR2 from the germline V gene are MDHEN and SYDVKM. CDR3 DNA: TGTGCCAGCAGTCCCAGGGGGATCGGGGAGCTGTTTTTT. As protein: CASSPRGIGELFF.

The chain uses TRBV27 and TRBJ1-2, with a possible D match to TRBD1 (5 bases). With 6 bases removed from V and 0 bases from J, the gap between germline ends came to 14 bases. This CDR3 contains 15 residues. From germline, CDR1 is MNHEY and CDR2 SMNVEV (reference sequence). As DNA, the CDR3 is TGTGCCAGCAGCTGGTCATCAGGGACTAACTATGGCTACACCTTC. It specifies CASSWSSGTNYGYTF.

The J gene is TRBJ2-1, the V gene TRBV19; D possibly corresponds to TRBD1 (6 bases). Germline loops: CDR1 LNHDA, CDR2 SQIVND (reference sequence). CDR3 size: 15 residues. V lost 6 bases and J lost 12, with 24 bases in between. This CDR3 is CASSLANVRGRTQFF. The CDR3 coding sequence is TGTGCCAGTAGCCTCGCCAACGTCAGGGGCCGAACGCAGTTCTTC.

This clone was seen just once. The rearrangement links TRBV7-9 to TRBJ1-4; tentatively, D is TRBD1 (6 bases). With 0 bases removed from V and 5 bases from J, the gap between germline ends came to 19 bases. CDR1 and CDR2 (germline): SEHNR, FQNEAQ (reference sequence). CDR3 size: 18 residues. In DNA form, the CDR3 reads TGTGCCAGCAGCTTAGCAGGGACACCCGAGAGGGAAAATGAAAAACTGTTTTTT. Protein: CASSLAGTPERENEKLFF.